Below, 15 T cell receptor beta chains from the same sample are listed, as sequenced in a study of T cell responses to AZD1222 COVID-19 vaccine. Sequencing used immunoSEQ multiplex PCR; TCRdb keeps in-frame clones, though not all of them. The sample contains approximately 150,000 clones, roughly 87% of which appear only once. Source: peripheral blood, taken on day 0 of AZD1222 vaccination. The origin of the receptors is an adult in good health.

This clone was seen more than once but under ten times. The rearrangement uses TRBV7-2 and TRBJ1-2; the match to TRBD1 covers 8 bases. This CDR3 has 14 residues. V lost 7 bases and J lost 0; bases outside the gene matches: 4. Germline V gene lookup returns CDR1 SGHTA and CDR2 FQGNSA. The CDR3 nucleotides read TGTGCCAGCACCCAACAGGGGGCTAACTATGGCTACACCTTC. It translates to CASTQQGANYGYTF.

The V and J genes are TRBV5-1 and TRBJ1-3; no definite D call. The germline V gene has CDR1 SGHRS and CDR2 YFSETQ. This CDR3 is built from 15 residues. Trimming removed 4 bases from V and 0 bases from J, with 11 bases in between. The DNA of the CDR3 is TGCGCCAGCAGCCAGACCAGCATCTCTGGAAACACCATATATTTT. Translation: CASSQTSISGNTIYF.

CDR3 region: CASSRDRGFLSYEQYF. The CDR3 bases are TGCGCCAGCAGTAGGGACAGGGGCTTTCTCTCCTACGAGCAGTACTTC. The chain links TRBV10-1 to TRBJ2-7, with 10 bases that match TRBD1. V lost 5 bases to trimming and J lost 0 bases; unmatched junction nucleotides: 7. The germline CDR1 and CDR2 sequences are WNHNN and SYGVQD (reference sequence). This CDR3 spans 16 amino acids.

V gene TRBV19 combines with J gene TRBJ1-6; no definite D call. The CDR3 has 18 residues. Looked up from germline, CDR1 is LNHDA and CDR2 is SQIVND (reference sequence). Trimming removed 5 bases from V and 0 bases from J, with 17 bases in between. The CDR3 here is CASSQQPRVSSYNSPLHF. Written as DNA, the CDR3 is TGTGCCAGTAGTCAGCAACCGCGGGTTAGCTCCTATAATTCACCCCTCCACTTT.

CDR3 amino acids: CASSQESGNNYGYTF. The DNA of the CDR3 is TGCGCCAGCAGCCAAGAATCAGGGAATAACTATGGCTACACCTTC. The V gene is TRBV4-1, the J gene TRBJ1-2, with D possibly matching TRBD1 (5 bases). The V end was cut by 0 bases, the J end by 1 base, with 9 bases between. The CDR3 consists of 15 residues. Germline CDR1 is MGHRA and CDR2 is YSYEKL.

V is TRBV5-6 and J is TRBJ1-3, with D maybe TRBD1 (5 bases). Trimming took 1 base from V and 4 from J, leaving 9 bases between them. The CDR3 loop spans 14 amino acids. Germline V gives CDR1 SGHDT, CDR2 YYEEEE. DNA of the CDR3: TGTGCCAGCAGCTTGATAGGGGCGGGAAACACCATATATTTT. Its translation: CASSLIGAGNTIYF.

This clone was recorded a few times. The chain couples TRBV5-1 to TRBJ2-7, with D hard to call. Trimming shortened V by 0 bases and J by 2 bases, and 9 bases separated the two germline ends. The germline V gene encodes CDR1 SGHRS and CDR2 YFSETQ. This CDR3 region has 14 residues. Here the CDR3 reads CASSLGQVPYEQYF. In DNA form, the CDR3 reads TGCGCCAGCAGCTTGGGTCAGGTGCCCTACGAGCAGTACTTC.

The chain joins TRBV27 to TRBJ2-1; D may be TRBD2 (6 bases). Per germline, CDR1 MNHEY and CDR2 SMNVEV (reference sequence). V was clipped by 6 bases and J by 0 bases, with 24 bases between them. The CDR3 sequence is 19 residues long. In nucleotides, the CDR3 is TGTGCCAGCAGAACCATTTTAGGCGGGAAAAGGAGCTCCTACAATGAGCAGTTCTTC. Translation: CASRTILGGKRSSYNEQFF.

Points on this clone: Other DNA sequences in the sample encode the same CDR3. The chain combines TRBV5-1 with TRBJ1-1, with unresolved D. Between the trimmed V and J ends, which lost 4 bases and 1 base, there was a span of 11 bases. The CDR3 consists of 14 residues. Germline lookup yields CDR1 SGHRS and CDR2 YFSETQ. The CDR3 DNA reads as TGCGCCAGCAGCCCGCAGGCTTCGAACACTGAAGCTTTCTTT. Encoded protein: CASSPQASNTEAFF.

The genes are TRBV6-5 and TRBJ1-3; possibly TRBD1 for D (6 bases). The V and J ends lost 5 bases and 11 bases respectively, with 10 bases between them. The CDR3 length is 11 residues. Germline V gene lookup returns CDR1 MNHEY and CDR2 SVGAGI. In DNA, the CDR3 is TGTGCCAGCAGTATGGGGGCGGCCATATATTTT. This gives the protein CASSMGAAIYF.

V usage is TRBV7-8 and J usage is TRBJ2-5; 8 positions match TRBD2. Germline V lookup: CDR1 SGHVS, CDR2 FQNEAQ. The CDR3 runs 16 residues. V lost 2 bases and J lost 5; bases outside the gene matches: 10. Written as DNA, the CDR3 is TGTGCCAGCAGCTTAAATCCTAGCGGGCAGCGGGAGACCCAGTACTTC. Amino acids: CASSLNPSGQRETQYF.

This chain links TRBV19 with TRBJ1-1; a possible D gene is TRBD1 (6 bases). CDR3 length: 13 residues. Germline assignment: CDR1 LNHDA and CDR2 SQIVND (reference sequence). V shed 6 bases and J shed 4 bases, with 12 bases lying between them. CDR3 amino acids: CASRPTGFTEAFF. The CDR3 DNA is TGTGCCAGTAGGCCCACAGGGTTCACTGAAGCTTTCTTT.

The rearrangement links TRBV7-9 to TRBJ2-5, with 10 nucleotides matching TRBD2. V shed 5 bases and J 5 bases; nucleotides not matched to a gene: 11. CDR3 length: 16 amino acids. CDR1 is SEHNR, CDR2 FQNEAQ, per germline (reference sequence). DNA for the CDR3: TGTGCCAGCAGCCCTAGGAGCGGGAGGGCCGGGGAGACCCAGTACTTC. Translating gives CASSPRSGRAGETQYF.

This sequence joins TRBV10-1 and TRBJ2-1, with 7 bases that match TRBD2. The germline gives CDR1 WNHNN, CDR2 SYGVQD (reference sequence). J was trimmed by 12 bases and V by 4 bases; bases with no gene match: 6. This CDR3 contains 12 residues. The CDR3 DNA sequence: TGCGCCAGCAGTGGCCCTAGCGGACCGCAGTTCTTC. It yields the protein CASSGPSGPQFF.

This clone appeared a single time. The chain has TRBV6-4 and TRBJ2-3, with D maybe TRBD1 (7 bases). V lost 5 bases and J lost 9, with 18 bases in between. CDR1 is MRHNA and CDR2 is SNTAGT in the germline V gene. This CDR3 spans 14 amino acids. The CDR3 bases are TGTGCCAGCAGTCAGGAGGGGGCTAGCCAAACGCAGTATTTT. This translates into CASSQEGASQTQYF.